What follows are 14 T cell receptor beta chains derived from one specimen sequenced in a study of T-cell reconstitution after alpha-beta-depleted transplantation in children. Preparation of the TCRbeta library was carried out with unique molecular identifiers. TCRdb recomputed calls from the PCR reads with MiXCR, one row per CDR3 protein. The table has 350,000 to 500,000 distinct CDR3 sequences, around two fifths seen once. This specimen consisted of PBMCs, obtained before TCRalphabeta/CD19-depleted stem cell transplant. Receptor source: a girl aged 2 to 9 with aplastic anemia, due to receive a stem cell transplant.

The genes are TRBV5-6 and TRBJ2-3, with D hard to call. Germline values: CDR1 SGHDT, CDR2 YYEEEE. V gave up 4 bases and J gave up 6 bases, with 15 bases separating them. The CDR3 consists of 14 residues. The CDR3 region has the DNA TGTGCCAGCAGCGTGGGAACGCCCGGGGATACGCAGTATTTT. As protein: CASSVGTPGDTQYF.

As concerns this clonotype: Given a far larger clone just one base away, this is likely a sequencing read error. The V gene is TRBV7-9, the J gene TRBJ2-3, with D unclear. V lost 4 bases and J lost 2, with 4 bases in between. Per the germline V gene, CDR1 is SEHNR and CDR2 is FQNEAQ (reference sequence). The CDR3 runs 12 residues. CDR3 loop: CASSYLTDTQYF. CDR3 in DNA: TGTGCCAGCAGCTACCTCACAGATACGCAGTATTTT.

The chain links TRBV7-9 to TRBJ2-7, with TRBD1 matching over 10 bases. The germline V gene encodes CDR1 SEHNR and CDR2 FQNEAQ (reference sequence). The CDR3 sequence is 15 residues long. The junction had 8 bases not matched to a gene; V was cut back by 5 bases and J by 4 bases. The CDR3 nucleotides are TGTGCCAGCAGCCTCCGACAGGACAGGGGGTACGAGCAGTACTTC. Translation: CASSLRQDRGYEQYF.

This clonotype was seen only a few times. The chain recombines TRBV28 with TRBJ2-1; TRBD1 is a possible D gene (6 bases). The length of the CDR3 is 15 residues. Germline V gene lookup returns CDR1 MDHEN and CDR2 SYDVKM. V lost 5 bases to trimming and J lost 9 bases, with 20 bases between them. The DNA for the CDR3 is TGTGCCAGCAGTGCCCACAGGGTCCCTCCTACTGAGCAGTTCTTC. It is translated as CASSAHRVPPTEQFF.

This clonotype has only a few counts. This chain uses TRBV6-1 with TRBJ2-2; 9 bases are shared with TRBD1. This CDR3 region has 15 residues. The germline CDR1 and CDR2 sequences are MNHNS and SASEGT. Trimming took 6 bases from V and 3 from J; bases not matched to a gene: 5. CDR3 loop: CASSHGQGYTGELFF. In DNA form, the CDR3 reads TGTGCCAGCAGCCACGGACAGGGGTACACCGGGGAGCTGTTTTTT.

This clonotype was counted between two and nine times. This chain connects TRBV6-5 to TRBJ2-1; perhaps TRBD2 as D (5 bases). Looked up from germline, CDR1 is MNHEY and CDR2 is SVGAGI. The CDR3 is made up of 14 amino acids. V lost 2 bases, J lost 5 bases, and 10 bases lay in between. Here the CDR3 reads CASSYMEEDNEQFF. The CDR3 nucleotides read TGTGCCAGCAGTTACATGGAGGAAGACAATGAGCAGTTCTTC.

This clonotype was recorded only once. This rearrangement joins TRBV15 to TRBJ2-1, with TRBD1 identical over 8 bases. The CDR3 runs to 16 residues. V was clipped by 0 bases and J by 4 bases; unmatched bases: 5. CDR1 LNHNV and CDR2 YYDKDF come from the germline V gene (reference sequence). This chain's CDR3 is CATSRDRDRLYNEQFF. The CDR3 region has the DNA TGTGCCACCAGCAGAGATAGGGACAGGCTATACAATGAGCAGTTCTTC.

The chain employs TRBV20-1 and TRBJ2-3, with TRBD2 matching over 8 bases. Germline CDR1 and CDR2: DFQATT and SNEGSKA (reference sequence). With 4 bases clipped from V and 5 bases from J, the junction kept 11 bases outside the gene matches. There are 15 residues in the CDR3. CDR3 DNA sequence: TGCAGTGCTATCCGACTAGCGAGGGTTGGAGATACGCAGTATTTT. This codes for CSAIRLARVGDTQYF.

This sequence joins TRBV29-1 and TRBJ2-3, with 8 bases lining up with TRBD2. CDR1 is SQVTM and CDR2 is ANQGSEA in the germline V gene. Trimming removed 3 bases from V and 2 bases from J; junction bases left unmatched: 10. The CDR3 sequence is 16 residues long. The DNA for the CDR3 is TGCAGCGTTGAGTCCCGACTAGCGACTAACACAGATACGCAGTATTTT. This encodes CSVESRLATNTDTQYF.

The rearrangement links TRBV20-1 to TRBJ2-5, with 7 bases fitting TRBD1. The CDR3 length is 14 residues. Germline V CDR1 and CDR2: DFQATT, SNEGSKA (reference sequence). Losses at the gene ends were 5 bases for V and 6 bases for J; bases not matched to a gene: 12. The CDR3 spells CSAWTDRATKTQYF. The CDR3 region has the DNA TGCAGTGCTTGGACCGACAGGGCCACGAAGACCCAGTACTTC.

This clonotype has more than one count but fewer than ten. The chain couples TRBV4-1 to TRBJ1-1, with 8 nucleotides matching TRBD1. The CDR3 length is 18 residues. Germline V lookup: CDR1 MGHRA, CDR2 YSYEKL. V dropped 1 base and J dropped 0; count of bases not matched to a gene: 10. CDR3 region: CASSQVAGQGMMNTEAFF. The DNA of the CDR3 is TGCGCCAGCAGCCAAGTTGCCGGACAGGGAATGATGAACACTGAAGCTTTCTTT.

To note about this clonotype: The CDR3 end shows no conserved phenylalanine or tryptophan, and so a read error is likely. The limits of the CDR3 on the DNA are not certain, so only TCRdb's listed CDR3 is given. J is TRBJ2-5 and V is TRBV27; the table names TRBD1, a call not compared with the DNA. Germline CDR1 is MNHEY and CDR2 is SMNVEV (reference sequence). The CDR3 has 10 residues if both end residues are counted. The CDR3 sequence: CASSPGTGGV.

This clonotype was recorded a few times. Compared with germline, one end of the junction differs, possibly owing to a read error. V is TRBV20-1 and J is TRBJ2-2; D is possibly TRBD1 (6 bases). The length of the CDR3 is 14 residues. Germline lookup yields CDR1 DFQATT and CDR2 SNEGSKA (reference sequence). The CDR3 region is CSARVTGNTGELFF. CDR3 sequence (DNA): TGCAGTGCCAGAGTGACAGGGAACACCGGGGAGCTGTTTTTT.

This chain connects TRBV20-1 to TRBJ2-3, with D perhaps TRBD2 (6 bases). This CDR3 is 14 amino acids long. The germline V and J ends were trimmed by 3 bases and 1 base, with 11 bases remaining between them. From germline, CDR1 is DFQATT and CDR2 SNEGSKA (reference sequence). The CDR3 loop reads CSASGTGGTDTQYF. CDR3 DNA: TGCAGTGCTAGCGGGACTGGGGGCACAGATACGCAGTATTTT.